This T cell receptor beta chain appears in the sequencing data of a study of T cell responses to AZD1222 COVID-19 vaccine. Sequencing was performed with immunoSEQ multiplex PCR; in TCRdb, only in-frame clones are kept and a portion is missing. Of some 120,000 clones in the sample, 93% were seen once. The germline CDR1 and CDR2 sequences are SGHAT and FQNNGV. The CDR3 loop spans 12 amino acids. V was pared by 3 bases and J by 4 bases, with 6 bases between. Sample: peripheral blood, taken on day 0 of AZD1222 vaccination. This chain links TRBV11-2 with TRBJ1-1; D unresolved. The sequence came from an adult in good health. CDR3 residues: CASSLRFTEAFF. In nucleotides, the CDR3 is TGTGCCAGCAGCTTGCGGTTCACTGAAGCTTTCTTT.